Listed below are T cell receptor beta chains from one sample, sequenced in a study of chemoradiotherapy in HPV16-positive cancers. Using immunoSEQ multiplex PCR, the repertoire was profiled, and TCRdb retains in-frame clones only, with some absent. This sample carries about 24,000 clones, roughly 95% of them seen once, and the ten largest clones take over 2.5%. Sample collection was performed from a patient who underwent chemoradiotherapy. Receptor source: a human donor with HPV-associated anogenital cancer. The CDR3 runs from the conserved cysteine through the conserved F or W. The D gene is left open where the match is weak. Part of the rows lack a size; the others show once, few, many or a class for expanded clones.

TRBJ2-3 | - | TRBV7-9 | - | TGTGCCAGCAGCAACTTAGGGGCCACAGATACGCAGTATTTT | CASSNLGATDTQYF
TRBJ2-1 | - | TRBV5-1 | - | TGCGCCAGCAGCCTGGGGGGGGCCGGGAATGAGCAGTTCTTC | CASSLGGAGNEQFF
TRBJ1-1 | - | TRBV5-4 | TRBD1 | TGTGCCAGCAGGCCGGACAGGGCGAACACTGAAGCTTTCTTT | CASRPDRANTEAFF
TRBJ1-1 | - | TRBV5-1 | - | TGCGCCAGCAGCTTGGCAGTAGGGAGAAACACTGAAGCTTTCTTT | CASSLAVGRNTEAFF
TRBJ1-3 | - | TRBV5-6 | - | TGTGCCAGCAGCCAGGGACGGGAACGCTCTGGAAACACCATATATTTT | CASSQGRERSGNTIYF
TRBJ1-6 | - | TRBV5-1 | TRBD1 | TGCGCCAGCAGCCCGGGACCTGGGACAGTTGGATATAATTCACCCCTCCACTTT | CASSPGPGTVGYNSPLHF
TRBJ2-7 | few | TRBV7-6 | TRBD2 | TGTGCCAGCACCAAGGAACCTAGCGGGGGCCTCTACGAGCAGTACTTC | CASTKEPSGGLYEQYF
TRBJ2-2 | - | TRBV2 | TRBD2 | TGTGCCAGCAGGGACCCGGGACTAGCGAAATTCACCGGGGAGCTGTTTTTT | CASRDPGLAKFTGELFF
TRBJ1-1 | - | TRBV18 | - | TGTGCCAGCTCACCAAGTTCGGTCATGAACACTGAAGCTTTCTTT | CASSPSSVMNTEAFF
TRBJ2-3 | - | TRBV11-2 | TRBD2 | TGTGCCAGCAGTCTTCGGACTAGCGGGAAATACACAGATACGCAGTATTTT | CASSLRTSGKYTDTQYF
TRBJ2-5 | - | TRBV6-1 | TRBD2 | TGTGCCAGCAGTGTAGAATCTCGCGGGAGGGCCGGGGAGACCCAGTACTTC | CASSVESRGRAGETQYF
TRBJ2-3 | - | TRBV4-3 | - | TGCGCCAGCAGCCAAGATCCACAGGGAGGGAATACGCAGTATTTT | CASSQDPQGGNTQYF
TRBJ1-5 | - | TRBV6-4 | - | TGTGCCAGCAGTAGTACGTACACAGGGCAACAGCCCCAGCATTTT | CASSSTYTGQQPQHF
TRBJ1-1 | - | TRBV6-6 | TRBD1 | TGTGCCAGCAATGGTGGGACAGGGAGGAACACTGAAGCTTTCTTT | CASNGGTGRNTEAFF
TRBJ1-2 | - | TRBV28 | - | TGTGCCAGCAATGGAGGGTCCCCTAACTATGGCTACACCTTC | CASNGGSPNYGYTF
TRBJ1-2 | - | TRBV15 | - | TGTGCCACCAGCAGAGATCGAGGGGCCTTCTATGGCTACACCTTC | CATSRDRGAFYGYTF
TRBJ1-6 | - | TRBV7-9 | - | TGTGCCAGCAGCCAAGACAGGTATAATTCACCCCTCCACTTT | CASSQDRYNSPLHF
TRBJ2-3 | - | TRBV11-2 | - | TGTGCCAGCAGCTTAGGAACGTCTGGCGTTACGCAGTATTTT | CASSLGTSGVTQYF
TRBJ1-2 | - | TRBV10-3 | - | TGTGCCATCAGGGGGGGACGGATAAACTATGGCTACACCTTC | CAIRGGRINYGYTF
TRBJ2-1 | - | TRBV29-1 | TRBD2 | TGCAGCGCCCAGAGGACTAGCGGTTACAATGAGCAGTTCTTC | CSAQRTSGYNEQFF
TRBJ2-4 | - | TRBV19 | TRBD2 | TGTGCCAGTAGTCCCCGGGGGGGGGAGAACATTCAGTACTTC | CASSPRGGENIQYF
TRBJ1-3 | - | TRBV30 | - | TGTGCCTGGAGGTTGGGGGGTACTGGAAACACCATATATTTT | CAWRLGGTGNTIYF
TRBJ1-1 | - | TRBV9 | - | TGTGCCAGCAGCGTATATAGGGATTCCACTGAAGCTTTCTTT | CASSVYRDSTEAFF
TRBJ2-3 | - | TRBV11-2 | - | TGTGCCAGCAGCACTAGGGCCGGGACGCCAGGGAATACGCAGTATTTT | CASSTRAGTPGNTQYF
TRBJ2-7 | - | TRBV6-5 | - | TGTGCCAGCAGTTACGGGGCCAGAGTAACCTACGAGCAGTACTTC | CASSYGARVTYEQYF
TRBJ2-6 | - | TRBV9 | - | TGTGCCAGCAGCCTACGACGGTCTGGGGCCAACGTCCTGACTTTC | CASSLRRSGANVLTF
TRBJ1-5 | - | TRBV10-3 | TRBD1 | TGTGCCATCAGTCCCGGGACAGGTCATCAGCCCCAGCATTTT | CAISPGTGHQPQHF
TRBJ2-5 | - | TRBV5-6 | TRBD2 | TGTGCCAGCAGCAGCGACAGACTTAGCGGGGGGGTGTTCGGAGAGACCCAGTACTTC | CASSSDRLSGGVFGETQYF
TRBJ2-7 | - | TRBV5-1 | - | TGCGCCAGCAGTCTACAGGGAAGCTCCTACGAGCAGTACTTC | CASSLQGSSYEQYF
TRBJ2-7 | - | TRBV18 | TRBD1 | TGTGCCAGCTCACCGGGACAGGAATACGAGCAGTACTTC | CASSPGQEYEQYF
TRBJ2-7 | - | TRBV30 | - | TGTGCCTGGAGGGAGAGCGGTGCGGGGCAGTACTTC | CAWRESGAGQYF
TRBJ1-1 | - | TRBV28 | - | TGTGCCAGCAGTCCCGGATACGAAGCTTTCTTT | CASSPGYEAFF
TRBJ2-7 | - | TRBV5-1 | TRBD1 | TGCGCCAGCAGCCCCCATGGGACAGACAATGTCTTC | CASSPHGTDNVF
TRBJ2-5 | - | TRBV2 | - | TGTGCCAGCAGTGATTTCTGGAAGGAGACCCAGTACTTC | CASSDFWKETQYF
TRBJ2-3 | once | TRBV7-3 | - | TGTGCCAGCAGCTTAGGACAGAACACAGATACGCAGTATTTT | CASSLGQNTDTQYF
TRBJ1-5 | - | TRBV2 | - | TGTGCCAGCAGCGGGACGGGGAATCAGCCCCAGCATTTT | CASSGTGNQPQHF
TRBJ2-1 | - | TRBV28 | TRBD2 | TGTGCCAGCAGTTTACCCGTGGCGGGAGGGCGGGGGCAGTTCTTC | CASSLPVAGGRGQFF
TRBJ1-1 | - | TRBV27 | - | TGTGCCAGCAGTTTACGGTTCGGTCAGGGAGAGACTGAAGCTTTCTTT | CASSLRFGQGETEAFF
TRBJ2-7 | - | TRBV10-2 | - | TGCGCCAGCAGTGTGGACGGGAGTTCCTACGAGCAGTACTTC | CASSVDGSSYEQYF
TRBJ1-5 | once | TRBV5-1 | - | TGCGCCAGCAGCTTGCAAGGTGGTCAGCCCCAGCATTTT | CASSLQGGQPQHF
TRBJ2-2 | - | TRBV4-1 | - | TGCGCCAGCAGCCAAGCTGCTCTTGTTCAGGTCAAAGACACCGGGGAGCTGTTTTTT | CASSQAALVQVKDTGELFF
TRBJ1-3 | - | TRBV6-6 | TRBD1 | TGTGCCAGCAGTTATTCCTCAGGGGGCGGAAACACCATATATTTT | CASSYSSGGGNTIYF
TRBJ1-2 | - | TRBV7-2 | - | TGTGCCAGCAGCTTAGGGACAGTAGCTAACTATGGCTACACCTTC | CASSLGTVANYGYTF
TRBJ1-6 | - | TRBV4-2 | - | TGTGCCAGCAGCCAAGCGGGGGTTTTGAGTTCACCCCTCCACTTT | CASSQAGVLSSPLHF
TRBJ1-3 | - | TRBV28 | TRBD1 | TGTGCCAGCATCGACAGGGAGAGAAACACCATATATTTT | CASIDRERNTIYF
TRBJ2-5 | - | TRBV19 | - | TGTGCCAGTACCCAATCCGGGACATTCCAAGAGACCCAGTACTTC | CASTQSGTFQETQYF
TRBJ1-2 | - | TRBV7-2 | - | TGTGCCAGCAGCTCCAGGGCCGGCTATGGCTACACCTTC | CASSSRAGYGYTF